The 11 T cell receptor beta chains below all came from one sample that was sequenced in a study of blood T cell repertoires in COVID-19. This table comes from immunoSEQ multiplex PCR, and its TCRdb copy is limited to in-frame clones, with some not included. The table lists about 380,000 clones, roughly 85% of them singletons. Material: peripheral blood. These receptors were collected from a woman aged 18-29 years with acute or convalescent COVID-19.

CDR3 bases: TGTGCCAGCAGCCACCGGGACAGGGACTACGAGCAGTACTTC. Translating it yields CASSHRDRDYEQYF. The chain joins TRBV7-2 to TRBJ2-7; 9 bases line up with TRBD1. V was clipped by 5 bases and J by 3 bases; unmatched bases: 5. Per the germline V gene, CDR1 is SGHTA and CDR2 is FQGNSA. CDR3 length: 14 residues. Looking up the rest from reference TRBV7-2 and TRBJ2-7 gives the full variable domain: GAGVSQSPSNKVTEKGKDVELRCDPISGHTALYWYRQSLGQGLEFLIYFQGNSAPDKSGLPSDRFSAERTGGSVSTLTIQRTQQEDSAVYLCASSHRDRDYEQYFGPGTRLTVT.

This clone was counted a few times. The CDR3 is CASSQPLAGGPGDTDTQYF. DNA for the CDR3: TGTGCCAGCAGCCAACCACTAGCGGGAGGGCCAGGGGACACAGATACGCAGTATTTT. The V call is TRBV4-2, the J call TRBJ2-3; TRBD2 agrees at 13 bases. Germline-derived CDR1 and CDR2 are LGHNA and YNFKEQ. Trimming at V came to 2 bases and at J to 2 bases, leaving 10 bases not matched to a gene. The length of the CDR3 is 19 residues.

This clone has a count of ten or more. The chain is built from TRBV11-2 and TRBJ1-1, with a possible D match to TRBD1 (6 bases). The CDR3 extends over 15 amino acids. Germline CDR1 SGHAT, CDR2 FQNNGV. V was clipped by 5 bases and J by 1 base, with 14 bases between them. In DNA, the CDR3 is TGTGCCAGCAGCCCGAGGGACACTTGGAACACTGAAGCTTTCTTT. It is translated as CASSPRDTWNTEAFF.

This clone showed up just once. The chain is built from TRBV28 and TRBJ2-1, with a possible D match to TRBD2 (6 bases). The V end lost 6 bases, the J end lost 10 bases, and 19 bases lay between the germline ends. CDR3 length equals 14 residues. The germline V gene has CDR1 MDHEN and CDR2 SYDVKM. Here the CDR3 DNA reads TGTGCCAGCAGAAGGGGACTTGTCTTGGGGGAGCAGTTCTTC. It translates to CASRRGLVLGEQFF.

This chain joins TRBV6-5 and TRBJ1-1; D gene uncertain. Trimming stripped 7 bases from V and 0 bases from J, with 15 bases between. The CDR3 extends over 15 amino acids. CDR1 and CDR2 from the germline V gene are MNHEY and SVGAGI. DNA of the CDR3: TGTGCCAGCACCATACCCGCCGGTGTGAACACTGAAGCTTTCTTT. Translating it yields CASTIPAGVNTEAFF.

Turning to this clone: The sample holds other DNA sequences that translate to the same CDR3. This chain uses TRBV3-1 (or the pseudogene TRBV3-2) with TRBJ2-1; D is ambiguous. The germline V gene encodes CDR1 LGHDT and CDR2 YNNKEL (reference sequence). V was clipped by 4 bases and J by 0 bases, with 10 bases between them. CDR3 length: 15 amino acids. The CDR3 DNA sequence: TGTGCCAGCAGCCGCGGTGAGAGCTCCTACAATGAGCAGTTCTTC. Translation: CASSRGESSYNEQFF.

The rearrangement uses TRBV28 and TRBJ2-5; 7 nucleotides match TRBD2. Trimming took 3 bases from V and 4 from J; bases not matched to a gene: 5. Germline V gene lookup returns CDR1 MDHEN and CDR2 SYDVKM. The length of the CDR3 is 14 residues. This chain's CDR3 is CASSFGGGVETQYF. For the CDR3, the DNA is TGTGCCAGCAGTTTTGGGGGGGGTGTAGAGACCCAGTACTTC. Using reference TRBV28 and TRBJ2-5 for the parts outside the CDR3, the full variable domain is DVKVTQSSRYLVKRTGEKVFLECVQDMDHENMFWYRQDPGLGLRLIYFSYDVKMKEKGDIPEGYSVSREKKERFSLILESASTNQTSMYLCASSFGGGVETQYFGPGTRLLVL.

The chain has TRBV3-1 (or the pseudogene TRBV3-2) and TRBJ1-2, with D maybe TRBD1 (6 bases). V shed 4 bases and J shed 4 bases, with 16 bases lying between them. Germline V lookup: CDR1 LGHDT, CDR2 YNNKEL (reference sequence). The CDR3 is 15 residues long. This CDR3 is CASSLRTEAAYGYTF. In nucleotides, the CDR3 is TGTGCCAGCAGCCTCCGGACAGAAGCCGCCTATGGCTACACCTTC.

This rearrangement joins TRBV11-2 to TRBJ2-7, with 11 bases identical to TRBD2. The CDR3 runs 18 residues. Germline-derived CDR1 and CDR2 are SGHAT and FQNNGV. V trimming: 4 bases; J trimming: 1 base; junction bases outside the gene matches: 12. In DNA, the CDR3 is TGTGCCAGCAGCTCGCCGGGACTAGCGGTACTGGGGTCCTACGAGCAGTACTTC. Encoded protein: CASSSPGLAVLGSYEQYF.

CDR3: CASSPGGKRNTEAFF. In DNA form, the CDR3 reads TGTGCCAGCAGCCCGGGAGGGAAGAGGAACACTGAAGCTTTCTTT. V and J are TRBV21-1 and TRBJ1-1. TRBV21-1 is listed as a pseudogene. This CDR3 has 15 amino acids.

The chain joins TRBV24-1 to TRBJ1-2, with D perhaps TRBD1 (5 bases). The CDR3 is 13 amino acids. Germline CDR1 KGHDR, CDR2 SFDVKD. The V and J ends lost 4 bases and 3 bases respectively, with 8 bases between them. In DNA form, the CDR3 reads TGTGCCACCAGTGACAGGGTGGACTATGGCTACACCTTC. It yields the protein CATSDRVDYGYTF.